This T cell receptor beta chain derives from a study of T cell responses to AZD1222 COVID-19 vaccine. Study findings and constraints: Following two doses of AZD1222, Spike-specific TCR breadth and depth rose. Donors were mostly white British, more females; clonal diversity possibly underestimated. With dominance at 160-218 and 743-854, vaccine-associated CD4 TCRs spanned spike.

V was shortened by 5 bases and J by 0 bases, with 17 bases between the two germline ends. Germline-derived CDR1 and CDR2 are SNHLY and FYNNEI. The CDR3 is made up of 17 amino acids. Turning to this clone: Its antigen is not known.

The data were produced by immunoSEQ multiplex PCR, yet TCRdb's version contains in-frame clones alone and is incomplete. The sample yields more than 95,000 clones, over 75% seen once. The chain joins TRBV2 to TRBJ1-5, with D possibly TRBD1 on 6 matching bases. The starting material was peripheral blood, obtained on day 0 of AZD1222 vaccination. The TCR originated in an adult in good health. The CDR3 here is CASSPRGQGGSNQPQHF. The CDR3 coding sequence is TGTGCCAGCAGTCCCAGGGGCCAGGGTGGTAGCAATCAGCCCCAGCATTTT.